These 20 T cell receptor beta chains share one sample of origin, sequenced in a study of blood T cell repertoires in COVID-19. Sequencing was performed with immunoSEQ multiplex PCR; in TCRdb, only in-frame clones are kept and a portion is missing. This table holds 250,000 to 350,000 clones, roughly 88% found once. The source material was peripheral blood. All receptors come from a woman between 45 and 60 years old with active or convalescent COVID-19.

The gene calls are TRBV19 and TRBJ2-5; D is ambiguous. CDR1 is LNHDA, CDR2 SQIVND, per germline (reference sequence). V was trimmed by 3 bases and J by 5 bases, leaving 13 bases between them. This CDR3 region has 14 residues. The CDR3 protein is CASSIRGELETQYF. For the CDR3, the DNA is TGTGCCAGTAGTATTCGAGGAGAATTGGAGACCCAGTACTTC.

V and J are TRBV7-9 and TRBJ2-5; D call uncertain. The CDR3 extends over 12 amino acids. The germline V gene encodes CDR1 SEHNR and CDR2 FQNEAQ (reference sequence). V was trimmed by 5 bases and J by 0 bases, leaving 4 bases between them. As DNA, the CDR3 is TGTGCCAGCAGCCAGTACCAAGAGACCCAGTACTTC. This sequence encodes CASSQYQETQYF. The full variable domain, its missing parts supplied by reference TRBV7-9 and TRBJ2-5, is DTGVSQNPRHKITKRGQNVTFRCDPISEHNRLYWYRQTLGQGPEFLTYFQNEAQLEKSRLLSDRFSAERPKGSFSTLEIQRTEQGDSAMYLCASSQYQETQYFGPGTRLLVL.

The CDR3 DNA reads TGTGCCAGCAGCTCGTACAGGGGCGGGCCCTACGAGCAGTACTTC. Encoded protein: CASSSYRGGPYEQYF. The genes are TRBV7-2 and TRBJ2-7, with 7 nucleotides matching TRBD1. The length of the CDR3 is 15 residues. Germline loops: CDR1 SGHTA, CDR2 FQGNSA. The trim removed 4 bases at V and 2 bases at J, leaving 8 bases unmatched. Full variable domain (rest looked up from reference TRBV7-2 and TRBJ2-7): GAGVSQSPSNKVTEKGKDVELRCDPISGHTALYWYRQSLGQGLEFLIYFQGNSAPDKSGLPSDRFSAERTGGSVSTLTIQRTQQEDSAVYLCASSSYRGGPYEQYFGPGTRLTVT.

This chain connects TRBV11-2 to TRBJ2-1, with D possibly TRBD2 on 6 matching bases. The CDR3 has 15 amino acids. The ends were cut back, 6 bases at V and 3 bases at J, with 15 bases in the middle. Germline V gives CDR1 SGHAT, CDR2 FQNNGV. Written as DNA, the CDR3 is TGTGCCAGCAGGTCCTTCGCCGGGGGCTACAATGAGCAGTTCTTC. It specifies CASRSFAGGYNEQFF.

CDR3 in amino acids: CASSQMDRGNYEQYF. In DNA, the CDR3 is TGCGCCAGCAGCCAGATGGACAGGGGGAATTACGAGCAGTACTTC. The rearrangement links TRBV4-3 to TRBJ2-7; 10 nucleotides line up with TRBD1. Germline V lookup: CDR1 LGHNA, CDR2 YSLEER. With V trimmed by 3 bases and J by 4 bases, 6 bases remained unmatched. The CDR3 is 15 residues long.

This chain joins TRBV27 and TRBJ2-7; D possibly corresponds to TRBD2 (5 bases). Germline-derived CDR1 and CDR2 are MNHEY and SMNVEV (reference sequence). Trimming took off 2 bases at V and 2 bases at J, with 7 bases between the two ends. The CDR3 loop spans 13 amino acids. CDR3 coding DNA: TGTGCCAGCAGTTTAGGGAGCCCCTACGAGCAGTACTTC. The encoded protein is CASSLGSPYEQYF.

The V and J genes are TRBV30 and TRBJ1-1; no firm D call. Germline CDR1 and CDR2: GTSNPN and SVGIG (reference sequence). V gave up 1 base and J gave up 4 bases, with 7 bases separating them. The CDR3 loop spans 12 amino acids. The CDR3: CAWSGGFTEAFF. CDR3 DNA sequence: TGTGCCTGGAGTGGAGGGTTCACTGAAGCTTTCTTT.

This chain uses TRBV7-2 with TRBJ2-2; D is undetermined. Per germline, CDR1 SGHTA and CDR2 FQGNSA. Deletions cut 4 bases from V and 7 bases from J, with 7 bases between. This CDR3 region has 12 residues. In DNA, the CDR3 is TGTGCCAGCAGCTCAAACTACGGGGAGCTGTTTTTT. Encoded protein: CASSSNYGELFF.

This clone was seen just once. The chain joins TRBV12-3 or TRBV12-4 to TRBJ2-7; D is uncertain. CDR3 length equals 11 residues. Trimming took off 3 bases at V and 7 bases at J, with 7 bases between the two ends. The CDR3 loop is CASSFRGEQYF. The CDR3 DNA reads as TGTGCCAGCAGTTTCAGAGGAGAGCAGTACTTC.

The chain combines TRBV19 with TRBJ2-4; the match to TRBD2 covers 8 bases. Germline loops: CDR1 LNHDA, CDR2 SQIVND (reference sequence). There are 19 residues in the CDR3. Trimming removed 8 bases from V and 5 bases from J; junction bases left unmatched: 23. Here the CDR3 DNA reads TGTGCCAGTCGCCCCCTGGGGGGGGAAGGACTAGCACGGGAAAACATTCAGTACTTC. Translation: CASRPLGGEGLARENIQYF.

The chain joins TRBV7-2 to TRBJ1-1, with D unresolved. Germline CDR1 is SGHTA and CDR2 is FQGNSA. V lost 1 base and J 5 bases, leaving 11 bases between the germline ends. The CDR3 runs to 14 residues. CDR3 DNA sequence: TGTGCCAGCAGCTTAGGGAGGGTCGTGACTGAAGCTTTCTTT. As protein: CASSLGRVVTEAFF.

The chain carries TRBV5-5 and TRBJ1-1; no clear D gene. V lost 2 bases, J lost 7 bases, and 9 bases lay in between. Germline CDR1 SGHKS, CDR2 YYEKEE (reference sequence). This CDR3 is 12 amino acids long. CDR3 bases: TGTGCCAGCAGCTTTTTGGGAGTTGAAGCTTTCTTT. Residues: CASSFLGVEAFF.

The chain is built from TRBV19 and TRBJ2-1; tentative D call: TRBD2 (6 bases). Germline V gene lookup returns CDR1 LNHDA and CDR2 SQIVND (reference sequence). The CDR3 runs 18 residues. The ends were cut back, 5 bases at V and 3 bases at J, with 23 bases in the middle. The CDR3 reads CASSPRRAGGRIYNEQFF. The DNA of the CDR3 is TGTGCCAGTAGTCCCCGGAGGGCCGGGGGAAGGATCTACAATGAGCAGTTCTTC.

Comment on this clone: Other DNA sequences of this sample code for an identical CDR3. In nucleotides, the CDR3 is TGTGCCAGCAGTTGGGGCACAGGGTCGAATTCACCCCTCCACTTT. This gives the protein CASSWGTGSNSPLHF. This rearrangement joins TRBV6-2 or TRBV6-3 to TRBJ1-6; possibly TRBD1 for D (6 bases). Germline V gene data show CDR1 as MNHEY and CDR2 as SVGEGT. There are 15 residues in the CDR3. The V end lost 4 bases, the J end lost 7 bases, and 14 bases lay between the germline ends.

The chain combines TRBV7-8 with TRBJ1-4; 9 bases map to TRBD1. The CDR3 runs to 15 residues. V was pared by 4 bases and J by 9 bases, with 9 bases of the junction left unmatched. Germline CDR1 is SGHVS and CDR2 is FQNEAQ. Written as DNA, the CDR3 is TGTGCCAGCAGCTCGACCGCTGGACAGGGGCAAAAACTGTTTTTT. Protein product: CASSSTAGQGQKLFF.

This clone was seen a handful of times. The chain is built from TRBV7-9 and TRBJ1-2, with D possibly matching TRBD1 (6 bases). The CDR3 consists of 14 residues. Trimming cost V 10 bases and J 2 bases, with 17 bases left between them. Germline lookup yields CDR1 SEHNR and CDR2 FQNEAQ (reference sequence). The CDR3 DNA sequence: TGTGCCATCCAGGGGCAGGGCTACAACTATGGCTACACCTTC. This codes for CAIQGQGYNYGYTF.

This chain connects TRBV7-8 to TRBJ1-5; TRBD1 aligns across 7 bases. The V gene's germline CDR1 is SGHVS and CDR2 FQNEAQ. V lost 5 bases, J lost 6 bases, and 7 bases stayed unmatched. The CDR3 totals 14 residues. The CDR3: CASSEGTAIQPQHF. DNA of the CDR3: TGTGCCAGCAGCGAAGGGACAGCAATTCAGCCCCAGCATTTT.

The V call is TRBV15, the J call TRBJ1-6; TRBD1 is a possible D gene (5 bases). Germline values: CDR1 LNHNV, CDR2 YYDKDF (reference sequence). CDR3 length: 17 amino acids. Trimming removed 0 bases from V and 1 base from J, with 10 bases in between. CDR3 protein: CATSREPKGSYNSPLHF. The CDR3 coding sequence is TGTGCCACCAGCAGAGAACCTAAGGGGTCCTATAATTCACCCCTCCACTTT.

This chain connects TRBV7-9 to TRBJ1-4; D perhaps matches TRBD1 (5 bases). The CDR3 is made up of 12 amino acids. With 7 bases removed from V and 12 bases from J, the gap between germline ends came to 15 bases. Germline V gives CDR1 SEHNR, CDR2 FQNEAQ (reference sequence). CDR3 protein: CASTYDIRELFF. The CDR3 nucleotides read TGTGCCAGCACCTATGACATCAGGGAACTGTTTTTT. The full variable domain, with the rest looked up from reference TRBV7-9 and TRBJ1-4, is DTGVSQNPRHKITKRGQNVTFRCDPISEHNRLYWYRQTLGQGPEFLTYFQNEAQLEKSRLLSDRFSAERPKGSFSTLEIQRTEQGDSAMYLCASTYDIRELFFGSGTQLSVL.

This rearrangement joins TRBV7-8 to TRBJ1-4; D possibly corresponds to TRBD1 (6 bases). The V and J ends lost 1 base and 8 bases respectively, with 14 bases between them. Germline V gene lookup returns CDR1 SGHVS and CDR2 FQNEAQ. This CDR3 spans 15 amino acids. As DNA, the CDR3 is TGTGCCAGCAGCTTAGATTACAGGGTTGGGGAAAAACTGTTTTTT. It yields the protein CASSLDYRVGEKLFF. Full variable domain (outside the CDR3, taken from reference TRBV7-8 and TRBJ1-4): GAGVSQSPRYKVAKRGQDVALRCDPISGHVSLFWYQQALGQGPEFLTYFQNEAQLDKSGLPSDRFFAERPEGSVSTLKIQRTQQEDSAVYLCASSLDYRVGEKLFFGSGTQLSVL.